This is a list of T cell receptor beta chains from one sample in a study of a mutant IDH1 vaccine in newly diagnosed glioma. The data were produced by immunoSEQ multiplex PCR, yet TCRdb's version contains in-frame clones alone and is incomplete. Of some 30,000 clones in the sample, 84% were seen once. These receptors lack a known antigen. The source was PBMCs, collected from a glioma patient whose treatment included an IDH1 peptide vaccine. The receptors shown here come from a man aged 25 to 40 with glioma. Each CDR3 is given with its conserved first and last residue. D genes are given only for firm matches. Only part of the rows carry a size: once, few, many, or a class if the clone is expanded.

v_gene	d_gene	j_gene	abundance	CDR3aa	CDR3nt
TRBV30	TRBD1	TRBJ1-2	once	CAWSVGDRYGYTF	TGTGCCTGGAGTGTGGGGGACAGATATGGCTACACCTTC
TRBV5-6	-	TRBJ1-1	-	CASSLPNQGGTEAFF	TGTGCCAGCAGCTTGCCCAACCAGGGAGGGACTGAAGCTTTCTTT
TRBV5-4	TRBD1	TRBJ1-2	few	CASSSRGQGRYGYTF	TGTGCCAGCAGCTCCCGAGGACAGGGGAGATATGGCTACACCTTC
TRBV7-6	-	TRBJ2-3	-	CASSPLGESPRATQYF	TGTGCCAGCAGTCCCTTGGGGGAGAGCCCAAGAGCTACGCAGTATTTT
TRBV5-1	TRBD2	TRBJ2-4	-	CASSLFRGEALAKNIQYF	TGCGCCAGCAGCTTGTTTCGGGGGGAGGCCTTAGCCAAAAACATTCAGTACTTC
TRBV18	-	TRBJ1-1	few	CASSPGGHRDTEAFF	TGTGCCAGCTCACCGGGGGGCCACCGGGACACTGAAGCTTTCTTT
TRBV7-8	-	TRBJ2-7	-	CASSLTDTIISYEQYF	TGTGCCAGCAGCCTTACAGATACTATAATCTCCTACGAGCAGTACTTC
TRBV7-3	TRBD2	TRBJ2-1	few	CASSALAGDGGEQFF	TGTGCCAGCAGCGCCCTTGCGGGAGATGGCGGTGAGCAGTTCTTC
TRBV29-1	-	TRBJ2-3	-	CSVEGEVRGTDTQYF	TGCAGCGTTGAAGGAGAGGTCCGCGGGACAGATACGCAGTATTTT
TRBV9	-	TRBJ1-1	few	CASSVTTGSNTEAFF	TGTGCCAGCAGCGTAACGACTGGTTCGAACACTGAAGCTTTCTTT
TRBV7-9	-	TRBJ1-2	-	CASSTGQYGYTF	TGTGCCAGCAGCACTGGACAGTATGGCTACACCTTC
TRBV18	-	TRBJ2-3	once	CASSPRPFGTSTDTQYF	TGTGCCAGCTCACCAAGGCCTTTTGGGACAAGCACAGATACGCAGTATTTT
TRBV5-1	-	TRBJ1-1	-	CASRTDPMNTEAFF	TGCGCCAGCAGGACAGACCCTATGAACACTGAAGCTTTCTTT
TRBV5-1	-	TRBJ1-5	-	CASSLGANQPQHF	TGCGCCAGCAGCTTGGGGGCGAACCAGCCCCAGCATTTT
TRBV6-6	TRBD2	TRBJ2-7	-	CASSLAGVVYEQYF	TGTGCCAGCAGTCTAGCGGGAGTAGTCTACGAGCAGTACTTC
TRBV4-1	-	TRBJ1-5	-	CASSQVGGGQPQHF	TGCGCCAGCAGCCAAGTCGGGGGAGGCCAGCCCCAGCATTTT
TRBV5-1	-	TRBJ1-3	-	CASSLPLDSGNTIYF	TGCGCCAGCAGCTTGCCCTTAGACTCTGGAAACACCATATATTTT
TRBV25-1	TRBD2	TRBJ2-7	once	CASTPSGGGFHEQYF	TGTGCCAGCACCCCAAGCGGGGGGGGGTTCCACGAGCAGTACTTC
TRBV14	-	TRBJ2-5	-	CASSQTETQYF	TGTGCCAGCAGCCAGACAGAGACCCAGTACTTC
TRBV9	TRBD2	TRBJ2-7	-	CASSVAPSGRLVTYEQYF	TGTGCCAGCAGCGTAGCTCCTAGCGGGAGGCTTGTGACCTACGAGCAGTACTTC
TRBV7-8	-	TRBJ2-6	-	CASSPQDLAAGANVLTF	TGTGCCAGCAGCCCCCAGGACTTAGCAGCTGGGGCCAACGTCCTGACTTTC
TRBV30	-	TRBJ1-3	-	CAWSRSSGNTIYF	TGTGCCTGGAGCAGGAGTTCCGGAAACACCATATATTTT
TRBV4-1	-	TRBJ2-1	-	CASSQDKAWRVEQFF	TGCGCCAGCAGCCAAGATAAAGCGTGGAGGGTTGAGCAGTTCTTC
TRBV29-1	-	TRBJ1-2	-	CSVRTDYGYTF	TGCAGCGTTAGGACTGACTATGGCTACACCTTC